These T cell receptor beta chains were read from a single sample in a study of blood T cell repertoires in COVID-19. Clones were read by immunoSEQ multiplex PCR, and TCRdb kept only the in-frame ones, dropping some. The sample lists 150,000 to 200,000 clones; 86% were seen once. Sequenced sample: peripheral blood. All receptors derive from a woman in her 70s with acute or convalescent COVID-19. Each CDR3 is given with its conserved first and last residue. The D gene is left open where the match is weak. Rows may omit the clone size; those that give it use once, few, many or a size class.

DNA: TGTGCCAGCAGTCCTGGGACTTTCTCCTACGAGCAGTACTTC
CDR3: CASSPGTFSYEQYF
size: few
D: .
V: TRBV6-5
J: TRBJ2-7

DNA: TGCGCCAGCAGCCGGCGGACAGGTGGGGACACTGAAGCTTTCTTT
CDR3: CASSRRTGGDTEAFF
size: .
D: TRBD1
V: TRBV4-3
J: TRBJ1-1

DNA: TGTGCCAGTAGTATCATCGGGGCAGGGGGAAACACTGAAGCTTTCTTT
CDR3: CASSIIGAGGNTEAFF
size: .
D: TRBD1
V: TRBV19
J: TRBJ1-1

DNA: TGTGCCAGCTCACCGGATCTGGACAGCGAGCAGTTCTTC
CDR3: CASSPDLDSEQFF
size: .
D: .
V: TRBV18
J: TRBJ2-1

DNA: TGTGCCAGCAGTAACAACAGGGGGCGAATTCTCCCCCTCCACTTT
CDR3: CASSNNRGRILPLHF
size: .
D: TRBD1
V: TRBV6-5
J: TRBJ1-6

DNA: TGTGCCAGCTCACCACCGGGGCATCTGAACACTGAAGCTTTCTTT
CDR3: CASSPPGHLNTEAFF
size: .
D: .
V: TRBV18
J: TRBJ1-1

DNA: TGTGCCAGCAGTCCGGGGGGTATCTCTGGAAACACCATATATTTT
CDR3: CASSPGGISGNTIYF
size: .
D: .
V: TRBV28
J: TRBJ1-3

DNA: TGTGCCAGCAGCGCCTCCCGGGACAGCCTCATTGGAAACACCATATATTTT
CDR3: CASSASRDSLIGNTIYF
size: .
D: TRBD1
V: TRBV7-2
J: TRBJ1-3

DNA: TGTGCCAGCAGCCGGGACTTGGAGGGCTACACCTTC
CDR3: CASSRDLEGYTF
size: .
D: .
V: TRBV7-9
J: TRBJ1-2

DNA: TGTGCCACCAGCGGCGGGACTAGCGGACCACTCCCTTACAATGAGCAGTTCTTC
CDR3: CATSGGTSGPLPYNEQFF
size: .
D: TRBD2
V: TRBV15
J: TRBJ2-1

DNA: TGTGCCAGCAGCCCCCGCGGTGGGGGACAGGGGGCTTTCACTGAAGCTTTCTTT
CDR3: CASSPRGGGQGAFTEAFF
size: .
D: TRBD1
V: TRBV5-5
J: TRBJ1-1

DNA: TGTGCCAGCAGCAAGGGGACAGACAATGAGCAGTTCTTC
CDR3: CASSKGTDNEQFF
size: once
D: TRBD1
V: TRBV9
J: TRBJ2-1

DNA: TGTGCCAGCAGCCAAGTGGCAGGCGCCGAGCAGTTCTTC
CDR3: CASSQVAGAEQFF
size: .
D: .
V: TRBV3-1/TRBV3-2
J: TRBJ2-1

DNA: TGTGCCACCAGCGGAGGGACTAGCGGGAGCAATGAGCAGTTCTTC
CDR3: CATSGGTSGSNEQFF
size: .
D: TRBD2
V: TRBV15
J: TRBJ2-1

DNA: TGTGCCAGCAGCCACCAGGGGTCCCCTAATGAAAAACTGTTTTTT
CDR3: CASSHQGSPNEKLFF
size: .
D: .
V: TRBV6-5
J: TRBJ1-4

DNA: TGTGCCAGTAGTTTGAGGGACAGCTCCACAGATACGCAGTATTTT
CDR3: CASSLRDSSTDTQYF
size: .
D: TRBD1
V: TRBV19
J: TRBJ2-3